The rows below give T cell receptor beta chains drawn from one sample of a study of CD8+CD57+ T cells in acquired aplastic anemia. MiXCR, run by TCRdb on the reads, gives a single entry per CDR3 protein. This table has about 180,000 distinct CDR3 sequences, less than 55% appearing once. Sequenced input: sorted CD4+, CD8+, or CD8+CD57+ T cells (not recorded which) from PBMCs. The receptor set was obtained from a human donor in good health. The CDR3 runs from the conserved cysteine through the conserved F or W. The D gene is left open where the match is weak. Rows give clone size only sometimes, using once, few, many, or a class for an expanded clone.

TRBJ1-2	many	.	TRBV6-6	TGTGCCAGCAGTTACTCGATCAGGGTTAACTATGGCTACACCTTC	CASSYSIRVNYGYTF
TRBJ2-3	.	.	TRBV20-1	TGCAGTGCTAGAAGTGGTGCCACAGATACGCAGTATTTT	CSARSGATDTQYF
TRBJ2-7	few	.	TRBV27	TGTGCCAGCAGTTTACAGGGGGGGAACGAGCAGTACTTC	CASSLQGGNEQYF
TRBJ2-1	.	.	TRBV20-1	TGCAGTGCCCTTCAGAACAATGAGCAGTTCTTC	CSALQNNEQFF
TRBJ2-3	few	.	TRBV10-1	TGCGCCAGCAGTGGTCAGGGGTACACATCAGATACGCAGTATTTT	CASSGQGYTSDTQYF
TRBJ1-1	many	.	TRBV5-5	TGTGCCAGCAGCTTCGAGTGGAAGAACACTGAAGCTTTCTTT	CASSFEWKNTEAFF
TRBJ2-4	.	TRBD1	TRBV19	TGTGCCAGTAGGGAGACAGGGACCGAAAACATTCAGTACTTC	CASRETGTENIQYF
TRBJ1-1	once	.	TRBV2	TGTGCCAGCAGTGAGCCCCCTACAGGGAACACTGAAGCTTTCTTT	CASSEPPTGNTEAFF
TRBJ1-4	.	.	TRBV24-1	TGTGCCAGCAGTGATTGGGGGCGCGATGAAAAACTGTTTTTT	CASSDWGRDEKLFF
TRBJ2-2	.	.	TRBV7-3	TGTGCCAGCAGCTTAACGGCGGGGCGGGCTGGGGAGCTGTTTTTT	CASSLTAGRAGELFF
TRBJ2-7	.	TRBD1	TRBV2	TGTGCCAGCACCCACGACAGGGGGCTAGTTTACGAGCAGTACTTC	CASTHDRGLVYEQYF
TRBJ1-2	many	.	TRBV5-5	TGTGCCAGCACCTTTTATACCGCTTCTAACTATGGCTACACCTTC	CASTFYTASNYGYTF
TRBJ2-7	many	.	TRBV10-3	TGTGCCATCTCGAACCCGACAACTAGCTCTCACGAGCAGTACTTC	CAISNPTTSSHEQYF
TRBJ1-1	few	.	TRBV14	TGTGCCAGCAGCCTGTCTAGAGAAGCTTTCTTT	CASSLSREAFF
TRBJ2-2	.	TRBD2	TRBV19	TGTGCCAGTAGTGAAGGGGACGGGGGGAAACTGTTTTTT	CASSEGDGGKLFF
TRBJ2-1	.	.	TRBV12-3/TRBV12-4	TGTGCCAGCCGGAGGGGGGGCTACAATGAGCAGTTCTTC	CASRRGGYNEQFF
TRBJ1-1	.	.	TRBV6-1	TGTGCCAGCACCGAAAGAGGGAACACTGAAGCTTTCTTT	CASTERGNTEAFF
TRBJ2-7	many	.	TRBV5-1	TGCGCCAGCAGCTTGGGAGGGAGTGCCGACGAGCAGTACTTC	CASSLGGSADEQYF
TRBJ2-5	.	TRBD1	TRBV24-1	TGTGCCACCAGTGATGACGGGACAGGAGAGACCCAGTACTTC	CATSDDGTGETQYF
TRBJ1-1	.	TRBD1	TRBV27	TGTGCCAGCAGTTTACGGGCAGGGGGCACGACTGAAGCTTTCTTT	CASSLRAGGTTEAFF
TRBJ2-7	.	TRBD1	TRBV2	TGTGCCAGCAGGCCAGGGGGTTACTACGAGCAGTACTTC	CASRPGGYYEQYF
TRBJ1-2	many	.	TRBV7-3	TGTGCCAGCAGCTTAATGGGGGGCCGTGACTATGGCTACACCTTC	CASSLMGGRDYGYTF
TRBJ1-4	.	.	TRBV15	TGTGCCACAGAGTCCGGGACGGAAAATGAAAAACTGTTTTTT	CATESGTENEKLFF
TRBJ2-3	many	TRBD2	TRBV12-5	TGTGCTAGTGGTTCGTACAGGACTAGCAGGACCACAGATACGCAGTATTTT	CASGSYRTSRTTDTQYF
TRBJ2-5	many	.	TRBV3-1	TGTGCCAGCAGCCAACACTCTCAAGAGACCCAGTACTTC	CASSQHSQETQYF
TRBJ2-3	few	.	TRBV10-2	TGCGCCAGCATCCGCGGGAGCACAGATACGCAGTATTTT	CASIRGSTDTQYF
TRBJ1-2	.	.	TRBV10-3	TGTGCCATCAGTGAGTCGGGGGGCGCGCAGGGCTACACCTTC	CAISESGGAQGYTF
TRBJ1-6	many	TRBD1	TRBV30	TGTGCCTGGAGTGTTGGAAGGACAGGGGTGTCACCCCTCCACTTT	CAWSVGRTGVSPLHF
TRBJ2-7	many	TRBD1	TRBV7-9	TGTGCCAGCAGCGTCGGGACAGGGGCTCACTACGAGCAGTACTTC	CASSVGTGAHYEQYF
TRBJ2-3	.	TRBD2	TRBV10-3	TGTGCCATCAGTGAGACTAGCGGGAGGAGCACAGATACGCAGTATTTT	CAISETSGRSTDTQYF
TRBJ2-7	once	TRBD2	TRBV15	TGTGCCACCAGCAGAGTGCGGGAGCATTCCTACGAGCAGTACTTC	CATSRVREHSYEQYF
TRBJ1-6	once	.	TRBV9	TGTGCCAGCAGCGTATACAGCGCTAATTCACCCCTCCACTTT	CASSVYSANSPLHF
TRBJ2-7	.	TRBD2	TRBV7-6	TGTGCCAGCAGCTTTCGGGCGTCTAGCGGGAGTTACGAGCAGTACTTC	CASSFRASSGSYEQYF
TRBJ2-1	.	.	TRBV20-1	TGCAGTGTTTTCGACTTACAAACTGACAATGAGCAGTTCTTC	CSVFDLQTDNEQFF
TRBJ2-3	.	.	TRBV24-1	TGTGCCACCAGTGATTTGTTACTTAACCCAGATACGCAGTATTTT	CATSDLLLNPDTQYF
TRBJ2-1	many	TRBD1	TRBV20-1	TGCAGTGTTCCGAAACAGGGGGCGCTCGATGAGCAGTTCTTC	CSVPKQGALDEQFF
TRBJ2-1	.	TRBD1	TRBV10-1	TGCGCCAGCAGTGAGGGACAGGGGTCGAAGCGGGCCGGACCTGACTACAATGAGCAGTTCTTC	CASSEGQGSKRAGPDYNEQFF